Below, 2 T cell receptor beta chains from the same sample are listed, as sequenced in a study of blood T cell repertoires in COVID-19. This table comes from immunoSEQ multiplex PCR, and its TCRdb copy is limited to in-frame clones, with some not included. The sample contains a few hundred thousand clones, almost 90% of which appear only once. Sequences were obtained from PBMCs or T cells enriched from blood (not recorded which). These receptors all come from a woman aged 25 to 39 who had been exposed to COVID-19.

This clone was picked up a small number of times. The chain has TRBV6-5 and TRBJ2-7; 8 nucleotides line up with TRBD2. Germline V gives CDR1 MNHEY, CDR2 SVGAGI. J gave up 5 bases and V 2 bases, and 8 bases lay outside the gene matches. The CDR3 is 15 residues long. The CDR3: CASSYQSGRLHEQYF. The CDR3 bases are TGTGCCAGCAGTTACCAGAGCGGGAGATTGCACGAGCAGTACTTC.

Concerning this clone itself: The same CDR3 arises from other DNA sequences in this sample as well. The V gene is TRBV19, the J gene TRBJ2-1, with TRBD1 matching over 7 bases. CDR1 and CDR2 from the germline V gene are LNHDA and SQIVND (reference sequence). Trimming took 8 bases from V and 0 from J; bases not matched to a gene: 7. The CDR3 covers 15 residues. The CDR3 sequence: CASSPDRSSYNEQFF. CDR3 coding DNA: TGTGCCAGTTCCCCGGACAGGAGCTCCTACAATGAGCAGTTCTTC.